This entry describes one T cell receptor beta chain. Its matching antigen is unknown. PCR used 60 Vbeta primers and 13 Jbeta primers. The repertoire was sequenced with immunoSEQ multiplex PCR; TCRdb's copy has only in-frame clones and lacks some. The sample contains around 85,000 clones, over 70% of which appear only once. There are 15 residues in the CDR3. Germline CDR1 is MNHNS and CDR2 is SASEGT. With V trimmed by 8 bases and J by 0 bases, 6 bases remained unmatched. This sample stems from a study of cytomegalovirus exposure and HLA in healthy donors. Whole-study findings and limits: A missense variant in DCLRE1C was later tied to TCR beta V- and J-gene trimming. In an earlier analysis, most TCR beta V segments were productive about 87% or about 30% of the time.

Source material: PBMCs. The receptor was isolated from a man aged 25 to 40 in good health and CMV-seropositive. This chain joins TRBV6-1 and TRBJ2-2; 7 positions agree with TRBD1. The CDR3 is CASSLGGPNTGELFF. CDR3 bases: TGTGCCAGCTCCTTAGGGGGCCCGAACACCGGGGAGCTGTTTTTT.